This T cell receptor beta chain was identified during a study of response to subunit inactivated influenza vaccine (dated by TCRdb to the late 2010s). A note on the overall study: To follow how T cells responded to a trivalent subunit inactivated influenza vaccine, the researchers relied on deep quantitative profiling of the T cell receptor repertoire. The paper's findings and limits, for the study overall: The authors suggested that each seasonal influenza vaccination may recruit only a limited number of new T cells.

A word on this clonotype: Which antigen it targets is not known. Nothing much larger sits one base from this clone, and base qualities are not available.

Library generation was performed with RT-PCR. Instrument used: Illumina HiSeq 2500. The raw public data were reprocessed by TCRdb itself: fastp quality trimming at Q25, MiXCR clonotype calling, in-frame beta chains only. Rows are combined by CDR3 protein, so each entry shows the most common genes and DNA. This sample is represented by over 750,000 distinct CDR3 sequences; less than 25% of them were singletons. 10% to 13% of the sample rests with the top ten. According to the germline V gene, CDR1 reads SGHRS and CDR2 reads YFSETQ. There are 15 amino acids in the CDR3, from cysteine to phenylalanine inclusive. The read is trimmed to its CDR3 DNA, 45 bases read in frame from base 1. V is cut by 2 bases and J by 2 bases, and the space between the germline ends is 12 bases.

The source was PBMCs from blood, collected 5 days after vaccination. This receptor was obtained from a man in his fifties who received an inactivated influenza vaccine. Donor details come from another sample of the same person, matched by shared clones. The chain is made from TRBV5-1 and TRBJ2-3; perhaps TRBD1 is the D gene, with 6 bases matching. CDR3 protein: CASSFSGHNTDTQYF. Here is the DNA: TGCGCCAGCAGCTTCTCGGGACACAACACAGATACGCAGTATTTT. With all but the CDR3 taken from the reference TRBV5-1 and TRBJ2-3 genes, the full variable domain is: KAGVTQTPRYLIKTRGQQVTLSCSPISGHRSVSWYQQTPGQGLQFLFEYFSETQRNKGNFPGRFSGRQFSNSRSEMNVSTLELGDSALYLCASSFSGHNTDTQYFGPGTRLTVL.